Reported below is one TCR beta chain. Antigen: not known. The data are from a study of vaccination effects on CD4 cells after COVID-19. Germline V gene data show CDR1 as LNHDA and CDR2 as SQIVND (reference sequence). Trimming shortened V by 6 bases and J by 0 bases, and 14 bases separated the two germline ends. CDR3 size: 15 residues. The assay was immunoSEQ multiplex PCR, and TCRdb's table has in-frame clones only and misses some. The repertoire holds about 61,000 clones, with about four fifths as singletons. Ahead of sequencing, the ViraFEST assay grew antigen-specific CD4+ T cells using viral peptide pools. Having been cultured for less than 12 days, the cells underwent CD4+ T cell isolation.

The TCR sequence derives from a human donor who received a COVID-19 vaccine. The sequences come from CD4+ T cells from PBMCs cultured with HCoV-229E spike peptides, collected before COVID-19 vaccination. This chain links TRBV19 with TRBJ1-2, with D possibly matching TRBD1 (6 bases). CDR3 nucleotide sequence: TGTGCCAGTAGGCGCACAGGGCTTGCTAACTATGGCTACACCTTC. As protein: CASRRTGLANYGYTF.